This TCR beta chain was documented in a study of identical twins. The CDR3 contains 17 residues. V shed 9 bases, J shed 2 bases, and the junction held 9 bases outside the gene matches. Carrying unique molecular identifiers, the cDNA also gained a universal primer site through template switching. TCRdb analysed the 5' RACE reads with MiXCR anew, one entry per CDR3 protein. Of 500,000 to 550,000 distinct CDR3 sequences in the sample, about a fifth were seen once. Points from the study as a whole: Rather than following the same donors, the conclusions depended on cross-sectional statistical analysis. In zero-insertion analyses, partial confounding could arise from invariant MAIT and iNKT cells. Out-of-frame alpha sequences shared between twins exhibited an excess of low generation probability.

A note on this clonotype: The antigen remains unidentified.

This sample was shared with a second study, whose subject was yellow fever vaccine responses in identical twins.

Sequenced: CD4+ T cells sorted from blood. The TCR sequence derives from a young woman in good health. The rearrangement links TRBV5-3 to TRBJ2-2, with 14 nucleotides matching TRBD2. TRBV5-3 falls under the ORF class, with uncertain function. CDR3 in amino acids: CATMGLAGAANTGELFF. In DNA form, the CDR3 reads TGTGCCACGATGGGACTAGCGGGGGCCGCAAACACCGGGGAGCTGTTTTTT.